This TCR beta chain was captured by sequencing in a study of shared clonotypes between healthy human individuals (dated by TCRdb to about 2020). In terms of the full investigation: The cohort comprised two women and a few men aged 18 to 49 years. For each donor, CD4 naive and CD4 memory were each run on three plates, CD8 naive on two plates, and CD8 memory on one plate. The study deeply sequenced blood TCR repertoires of about five healthy adults to estimate repertoire size and the extent of clonotype sharing between individuals. To increase sequencing depth and limit assay-specific biases, different laboratories used diverse techniques to prepare libraries and sequence TCR repertoires. Leukapheresis yielded between about 0.94 and 9.5 billion PBMCs per donor.

Points on this clone: Its antigen is currently not known. Nothing much larger sits one base from this clone, and base qualities are not available. Other DNA sequences in the same sample also yield this CDR3.

TCR CDR3 regions were amplified from genomic DNA by multiplex PCR using the deep immunoSEQ assay. Genomic DNA extracted from each cell subset was distributed evenly over all wells of several immunoSEQ 96-well plates, and each plate served as one replicate. For sorted subsets, roughly 0.2 ug genomic DNA, equal to 30,000 or so T cell genomes, was loaded into each replicate PCR. Purified libraries were quantified with a Qubit 3.0 fluorometer, sized on a Bioanalyzer 2100, and re-quantified with the KAPA Library Quantification kit. A separate single-read 150-cycle Illumina NextSeq 550 flow cell was used to sequence each immunoSEQ 96-well plate. The published analysis was carried out like this. Because the immunoSEQ output held only junctional sequences and lacked quality scores, the filtering could not match the filtering applied to full-length reads. Sequences were annotated with PyIR, a Python wrapper for IgBLAST v1.9, using IMGT germline references to assign V/J genes and CDR3. Reads were filtered out if the reads had weak V/J assignments (E-value above 1e-6), no CDR3, stop codons, out-of-frame junctions, or ambiguous translated residues. V3J clonotypes were defined as sequences sharing the same inferred V gene, J gene, and CDR3 amino acid sequence. The percentage overlap between two repertoires was calculated by dividing the number of shared unique clonotypes by the size of the smaller repertoire. Richness of each repertoire was evaluated using RTK rarefaction, the Chao1 estimator, and Recon v2.1 estimates of unobserved clonotypes. OLGA was used to compute generation probabilities for all TCRbeta clonotypes that the gDNA method yielded from a handful of donors. TCRdb stores this immuneACCESS table with in-frame sequences only. Part of the clones is absent; in the studies checked, under half of the shortfall reflects unresolved V genes, and no reason is known for the rest. V and J calls and clone size come straight from that table; D and trimming were deduced from the DNA. The sample table records hundreds of thousands of clones; around 96% of these occur just once. The biggest ten clones account for around 0.1% of the sample.

Broad study findings and their caveats: Sampling was limited to blood, and TCR repertoires in tissue likely differ from TCR repertoires in blood. Compared with non-shared clonotypes, the clonotypes found in all four sorted-subset donors had higher generation probabilities. Because the study included a small number of donors, the genetic and exposure-history diversity represented was limited. About 5% of naive CD4, 3.5% of naive CD8, approximately 2.2% of memory CD4, and roughly 0.4% of memory CD8 clonotypes were shared across four donors. Based on pairwise subsampling, the degree of clonotype sharing among donors was expected to be affected by sequencing depth. Larger estimated clonotype richness was generally found for naive subsets than for memory subsets. Even with the large sequencing depth, rarefaction of the sorted-subset datasets indicated that sequencing was incomplete.

For the CD8 naive samples, CD45RO-negative cells were positively selected for CCR7, yielding a CD45RA+CCR7+ population from which TemRA cells were excluded. Donors were healthy HIV-negative adults with no recently reported acute infections or vaccinations. Only Caucasian adults living in Nashville, Tennessee, USA were represented among the donors. Blood was collected by leukapheresis, and PBMCs were isolated by Ficoll-Histopaque density gradient centrifugation and then cryopreserved in liquid nitrogen vapor phase. Analytical flow cytometry was used to check the purity and quantity of every magnetically sorted T cell population. Each sorted fraction had its genomic DNA isolated and then quantified by UV absorbance on a Nanodrop 2000c. Including the terminal cysteine and phenylalanine, the CDR3 comprises 12 residues. The read is trimmed to its CDR3 DNA, 36 bases read in frame from base 1. Trimming takes 1 base from V and 7 bases from J, and the germline ends sit 5 bases apart. The germline V gene (reference sequence) specifies SEHNR as CDR1 and FQNEAQ as CDR2.

The specimen was naive CD8+ T cells sorted from blood. What this sample's cell subset or site label stands for: CD45RA+CCR7+. The TCR comes from a woman aged 25 to 39 in good health. The chain joins TRBV7-9 to TRBJ2-1; the D segment cannot be called with confidence. CDR3 protein: CASSLDPNEQFF. Read as DNA, the sequence is TGTGCCAGCAGCTTAGATCCTAATGAGCAGTTCTTC.